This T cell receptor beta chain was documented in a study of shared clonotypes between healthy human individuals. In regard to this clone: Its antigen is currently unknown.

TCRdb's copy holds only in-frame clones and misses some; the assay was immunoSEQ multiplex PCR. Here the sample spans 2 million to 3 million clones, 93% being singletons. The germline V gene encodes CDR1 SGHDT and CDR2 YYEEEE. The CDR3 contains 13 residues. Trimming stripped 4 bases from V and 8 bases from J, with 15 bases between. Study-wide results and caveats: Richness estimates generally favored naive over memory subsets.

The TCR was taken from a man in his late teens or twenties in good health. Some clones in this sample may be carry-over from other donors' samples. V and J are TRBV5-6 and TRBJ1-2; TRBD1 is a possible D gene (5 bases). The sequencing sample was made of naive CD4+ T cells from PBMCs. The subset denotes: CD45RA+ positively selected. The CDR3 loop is CASSITGVGGYTF. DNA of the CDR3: TGTGCCAGCAGCATTACAGGAGTAGGCGGCTACACCTTC.